Given below is one TCR beta chain in context. Its target is unknown. Trimming took 0 bases from V and 6 from J, leaving 12 bases between them. Germline lookup yields CDR1 SQVTM and CDR2 ANQGSEA. CDR3 size: 14 residues. Unique molecular identifiers tagged the TCRbeta library. One entry per CDR3 protein, called by TCRdb with MiXCR from the PCR reads. In the table there are more than 200,000 distinct CDR3 sequences, roughly 25% of which are singletons. This entry comes from a study of T-cell reconstitution after alpha-beta-depleted transplantation in children. Study-wide points: Reported findings indicate that, about two months after transplant, alpha-beta T cells came from several hundred expanded clones, which were derived from non-depleted graft cells.

The specimen comprised PBMCs, sampled before TCRalphabeta/CD19-depleted stem cell transplant. The chain recombines TRBV29-1 with TRBJ2-1; possible D gene TRBD2, 5 bases. The TCR sequence derives from a girl aged 2-10 years with Fanconi anemia, due to receive a stem cell transplant. DNA for the CDR3: TGCAGCGTTGAAGATTGGGGTAGCGCCAATGAGCAGTTCTTC. This encodes CSVEDWGSANEQFF.